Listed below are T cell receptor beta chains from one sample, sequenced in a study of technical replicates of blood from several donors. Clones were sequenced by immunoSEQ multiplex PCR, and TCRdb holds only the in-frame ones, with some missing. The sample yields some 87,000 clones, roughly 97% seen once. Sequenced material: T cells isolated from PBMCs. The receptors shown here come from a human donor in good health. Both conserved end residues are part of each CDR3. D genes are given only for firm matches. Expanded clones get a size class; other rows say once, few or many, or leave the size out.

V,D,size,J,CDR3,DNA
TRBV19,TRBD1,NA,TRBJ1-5,CASRNRGNQPQHF,TGTGCCAGTAGAAACAGGGGGAATCAGCCCCAGCATTTT
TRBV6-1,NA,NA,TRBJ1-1,CASSVLGGRSTEAFF,TGTGCCAGCAGTGTTTTGGGGGGGCGGAGCACTGAAGCTTTCTTT
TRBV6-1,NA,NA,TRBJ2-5,CASSEGWAETQYF,TGTGCCAGCAGTGAAGGATGGGCGGAGACCCAGTACTTC
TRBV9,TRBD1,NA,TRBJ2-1,CASSVEGGAYNEQFF,TGTGCCAGCAGCGTAGAAGGGGGCGCCTACAATGAGCAGTTCTTC
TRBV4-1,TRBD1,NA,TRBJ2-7,CASSQVTGTYEQYF,TGCGCCAGCAGCCAAGTGACAGGGACCTACGAGCAGTACTTC
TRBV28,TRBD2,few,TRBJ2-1,CASSLSGSLNEQFF,TGTGCCAGCAGTTTGAGCGGGAGCCTTAATGAGCAGTTCTTC
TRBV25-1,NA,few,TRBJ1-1,CASSLGDIEAFF,TGTGCCAGCAGTCTCGGAGATATTGAAGCTTTCTTT
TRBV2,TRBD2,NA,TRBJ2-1,CATPGKRGNEQFF,TGTGCCACTCCCGGGAAGCGGGGAAATGAGCAGTTCTTC
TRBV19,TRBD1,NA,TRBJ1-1,CASSIGQGARSTEAFF,TGTGCCAGTAGTATCGGACAGGGGGCTCGAAGCACTGAAGCTTTCTTT
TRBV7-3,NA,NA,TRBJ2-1,CASSPTGHADEQFF,TGTGCCAGCAGCCCAACCGGACACGCGGATGAGCAGTTCTTC
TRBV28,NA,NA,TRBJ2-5,CASSFPRQQETQYF,TGTGCCAGCAGTTTCCCTAGACAGCAAGAGACCCAGTACTTC
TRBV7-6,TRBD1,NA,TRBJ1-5,CASSLGTGTFWSNQPQHF,TGTGCCAGCAGCCTCGGGACAGGGACATTTTGGAGCAATCAGCCCCAGCATTTT
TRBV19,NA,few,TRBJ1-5,CASSQGLSQPQHF,TGTGCCAGTAGTCAAGGACTCAGTCAGCCCCAGCATTTT
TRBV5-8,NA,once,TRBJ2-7,CASSPSAYEQYF,TGTGCCAGCAGCCCCTCCGCCTACGAGCAGTACTTC
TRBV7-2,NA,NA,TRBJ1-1,CASSYFNTEAFF,TGTGCCAGCAGCTACTTTAACACTGAAGCTTTCTTT
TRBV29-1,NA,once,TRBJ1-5,CSVVSHPNQPQHF,TGCAGCGTTGTGTCACACCCAAACCAGCCCCAGCATTTT
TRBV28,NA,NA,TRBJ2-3,CATRLDTQYF,TGTGCCACCAGACTAGATACGCAGTATTTT
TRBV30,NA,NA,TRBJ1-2,CAWGGGSGNYGYTF,TGTGCCTGGGGCGGCGGGTCCGGTAACTATGGCTACACCTTC
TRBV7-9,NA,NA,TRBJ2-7,CASSLALGQTYEQYF,TGTGCCAGCAGCTTAGCTCTCGGACAAACCTACGAGCAGTACTTC
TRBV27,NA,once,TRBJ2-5,CASSPFGTPEETQYF,TGTGCCAGCAGTCCATTCGGGACACCTGAAGAGACCCAGTACTTC
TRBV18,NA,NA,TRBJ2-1,CASSPMGGSYNEQFF,TGTGCCAGCTCACCGATGGGAGGATCCTACAATGAGCAGTTCTTC
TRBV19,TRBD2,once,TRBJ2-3,CASTPLLGLAGFTDTQYF,TGTGCCAGTACCCCACTCCTCGGACTAGCGGGATTCACAGATACGCAGTATTTT
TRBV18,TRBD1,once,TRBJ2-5,CASTGQPQETQYF,TGTGCCAGCACGGGACAGCCACAAGAGACCCAGTACTTC
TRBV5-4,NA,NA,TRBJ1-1,CASSGGQNTEAFF,TGTGCCAGCAGCGGGGGACAGAACACTGAAGCTTTCTTT
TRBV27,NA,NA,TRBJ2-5,CASSLLPGVPETQYF,TGTGCCAGCAGTTTATTGCCAGGGGTGCCGGAGACCCAGTACTTC
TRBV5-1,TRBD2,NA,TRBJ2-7,CASSLLAGALYEQYF,TGCGCCAGCAGCTTGCTAGCGGGAGCCCTCTACGAGCAGTACTTC
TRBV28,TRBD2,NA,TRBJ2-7,CASSLGGETYEQYF,TGTGCCAGCAGTTTAGGGGGGGAGACCTACGAGCAGTACTTC
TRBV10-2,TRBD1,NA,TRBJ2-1,CASSGGTATYNEQFF,TGCGCCAGCAGTGGGGGGACAGCAACCTACAATGAGCAGTTCTTC
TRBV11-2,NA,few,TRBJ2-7,CASSLATEYEQYF,TGTGCCAGCAGCTTGGCCACAGAGTACGAGCAGTACTTC
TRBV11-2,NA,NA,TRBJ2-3,CASSIRWTEQSTDTQYF,TGTGCCAGCAGTATAAGATGGACAGAGCAAAGCACAGATACGCAGTATTTT
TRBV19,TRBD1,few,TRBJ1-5,CASITRTGDFGFQPQHF,TGTGCCAGTATCACTCGGACAGGGGACTTCGGGTTCCAGCCCCAGCATTTT
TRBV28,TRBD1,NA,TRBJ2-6,CASAETGEATGANVLTF,TGTGCCAGCGCGGAGACAGGGGAAGCGACTGGGGCCAACGTCCTGACTTTC
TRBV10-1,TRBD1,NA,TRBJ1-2,CASSEAGGYGYTF,TGCGCCAGCAGTGAAGCAGGGGGCTATGGCTACACCTTC
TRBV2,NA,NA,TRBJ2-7,CASSEATGTRKNEQYF,TGTGCCAGCAGTGAAGCCACCGGGACTCGAAAAAACGAGCAGTACTTC
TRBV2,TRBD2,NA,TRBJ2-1,CASSEELAEQFF,TGTGCCAGCAGTGAAGAGCTAGCGGAACAGTTCTTC
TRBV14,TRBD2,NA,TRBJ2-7,CASSRRLAGSEEQYF,TGTGCCAGCAGCCGAAGACTAGCGGGCTCTGAGGAGCAGTACTTC
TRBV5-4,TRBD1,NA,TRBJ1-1,CASSFDRGTTEAFF,TGTGCCAGCAGCTTCGACAGGGGTACTACTGAAGCTTTCTTT
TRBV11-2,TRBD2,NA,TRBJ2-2,CASSPFRGGRGTGELFF,TGTGCCAGCAGCCCATTTCGGGGGGGCCGGGGCACCGGGGAGCTGTTTTTT
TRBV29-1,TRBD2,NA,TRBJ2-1,CSVDFGTSGGNEQFF,TGCAGCGTTGATTTCGGGACTAGCGGGGGGAATGAGCAGTTCTTC
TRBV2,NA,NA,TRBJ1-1,CASSRGPNTEAFF,TGTGCCAGCAGTAGGGGTCCTAACACTGAAGCTTTCTTT
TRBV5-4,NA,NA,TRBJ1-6,CASSFGTGYSPLHF,TGTGCCAGCAGCTTTGGGACTGGTTATTCACCCCTCCACTTT
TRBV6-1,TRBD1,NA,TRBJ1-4,CASSDTGATNEKLFF,TGTGCCAGCAGTGATACAGGGGCAACTAATGAAAAACTGTTTTTT
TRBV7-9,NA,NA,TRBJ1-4,CASRVEDEKLFF,TGTGCCAGCAGGGTGGAGGATGAAAAACTGTTTTTT
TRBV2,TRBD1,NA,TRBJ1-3,CASSDLLRGAIGNTIYF,TGTGCCAGCAGCGACCTACTCAGGGGGGCAATTGGAAACACCATATATTTT
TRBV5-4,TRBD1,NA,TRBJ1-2,CASSEGQLPNYGYTF,TGTGCCAGCAGCGAGGGACAGCTTCCTAACTATGGCTACACCTTC
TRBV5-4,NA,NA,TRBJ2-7,CASSLVGGSYEQYF,TGTGCCAGCAGTCTGGTGGGAGGCTCCTACGAGCAGTACTTC
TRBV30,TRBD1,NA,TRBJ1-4,CAWNEGAEEKLFF,TGTGCCTGGAACGAGGGGGCTGAAGAAAAACTGTTTTTT
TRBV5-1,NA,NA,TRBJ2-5,CASSLSPEETQYF,TGCGCCAGCAGCTTGTCGCCGGAAGAGACCCAGTACTTC
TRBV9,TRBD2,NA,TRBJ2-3,CASSGSGKADTQYF,TGTGCCAGCAGCGGCAGCGGGAAGGCAGATACGCAGTATTTT
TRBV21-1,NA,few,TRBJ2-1,CASSKGKGLAGGRIGNEQFF,TGTGCCAGCAGCAAAGGAAAGGGACTAGCGGGGGGGAGAATTGGCAATGAGCAGTTCTTC
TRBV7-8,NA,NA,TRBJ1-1,CASSLVQGTTEAFF,TGTGCCAGCAGCTTAGTACAGGGAACCACTGAAGCTTTCTTT
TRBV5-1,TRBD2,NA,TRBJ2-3,CASSRAGGIVDTQYF,TGCGCCAGCAGCCGAGCGGGGGGTATAGTCGATACGCAGTATTTT